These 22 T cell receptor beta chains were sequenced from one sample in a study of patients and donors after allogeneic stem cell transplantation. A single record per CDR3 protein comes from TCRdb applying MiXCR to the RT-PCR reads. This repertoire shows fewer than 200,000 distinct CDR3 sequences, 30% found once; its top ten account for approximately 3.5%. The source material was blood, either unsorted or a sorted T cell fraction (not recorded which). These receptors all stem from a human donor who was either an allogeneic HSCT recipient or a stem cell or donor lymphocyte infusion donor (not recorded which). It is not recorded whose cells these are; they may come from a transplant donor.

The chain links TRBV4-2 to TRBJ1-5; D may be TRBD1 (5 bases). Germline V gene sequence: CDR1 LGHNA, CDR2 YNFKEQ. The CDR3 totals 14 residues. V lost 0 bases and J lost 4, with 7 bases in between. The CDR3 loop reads CASSQEWGNQPQHF. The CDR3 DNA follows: TGTGCCAGCAGCCAAGAATGGGGGAATCAGCCCCAGCATTTT.

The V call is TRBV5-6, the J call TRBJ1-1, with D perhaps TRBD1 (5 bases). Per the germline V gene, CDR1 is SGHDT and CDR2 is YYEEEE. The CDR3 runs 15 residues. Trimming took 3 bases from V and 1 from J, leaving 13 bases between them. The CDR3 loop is CASSSGHLGNTEAFF. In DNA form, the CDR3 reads TGTGCCAGCAGCTCTGGACACTTGGGGAACACTGAAGCTTTCTTT.

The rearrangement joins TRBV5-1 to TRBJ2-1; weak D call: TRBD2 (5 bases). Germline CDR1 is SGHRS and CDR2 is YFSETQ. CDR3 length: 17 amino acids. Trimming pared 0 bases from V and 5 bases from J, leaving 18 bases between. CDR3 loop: CASSLAGGRLAHNEQFF. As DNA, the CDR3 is TGCGCCAGCAGCTTGGCGGGCGGGCGTTTGGCACACAATGAGCAGTTCTTC.

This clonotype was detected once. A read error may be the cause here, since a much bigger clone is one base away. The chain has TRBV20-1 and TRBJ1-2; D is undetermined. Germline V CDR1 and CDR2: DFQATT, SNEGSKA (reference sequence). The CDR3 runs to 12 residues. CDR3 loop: CSARVESYGFTF. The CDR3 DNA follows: TGCAGTGCTAGAGTAGAGTCCTATGGCTTCACCTTC.

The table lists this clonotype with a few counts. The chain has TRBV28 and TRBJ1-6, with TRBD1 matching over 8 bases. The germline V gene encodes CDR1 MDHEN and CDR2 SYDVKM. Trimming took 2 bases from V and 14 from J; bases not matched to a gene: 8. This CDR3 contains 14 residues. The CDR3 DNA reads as TGTGCCAGCAGTTTAGGACAGGGTGCTGGGTCCCTCCACTTT. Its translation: CASSLGQGAGSLHF.

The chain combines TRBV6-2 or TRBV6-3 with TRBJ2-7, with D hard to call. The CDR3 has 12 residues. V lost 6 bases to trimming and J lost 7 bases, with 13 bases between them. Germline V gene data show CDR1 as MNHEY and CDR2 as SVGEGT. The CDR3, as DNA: TGTGCCAGCAGATCCCCCCACTGGGAGCAGTACTTC. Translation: CASRSPHWEQYF.

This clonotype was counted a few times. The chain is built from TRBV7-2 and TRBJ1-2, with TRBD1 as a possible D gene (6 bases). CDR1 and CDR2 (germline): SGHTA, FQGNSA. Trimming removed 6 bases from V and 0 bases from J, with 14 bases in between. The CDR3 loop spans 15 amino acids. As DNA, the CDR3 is TGTGCCAGCAGTACGGGGGGGCAGGCTAACTATGGCTACACCTTC. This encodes CASSTGGQANYGYTF.

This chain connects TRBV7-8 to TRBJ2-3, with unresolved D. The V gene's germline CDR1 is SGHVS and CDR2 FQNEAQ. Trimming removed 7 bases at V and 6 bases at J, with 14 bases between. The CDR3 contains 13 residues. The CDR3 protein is CASTMPNWDTQYF. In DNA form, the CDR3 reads TGTGCCAGCACGATGCCCAATTGGGATACGCAGTATTTT.

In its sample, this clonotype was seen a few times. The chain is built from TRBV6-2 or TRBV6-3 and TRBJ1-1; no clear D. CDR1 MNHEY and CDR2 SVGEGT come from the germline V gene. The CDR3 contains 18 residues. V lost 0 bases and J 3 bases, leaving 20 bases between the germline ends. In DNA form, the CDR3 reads TGTGCCAGCAGTTACTCGATTTCAGGTCGGGGTAAGGACACTGAAGCTTTCTTT. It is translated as CASSYSISGRGKDTEAFF.

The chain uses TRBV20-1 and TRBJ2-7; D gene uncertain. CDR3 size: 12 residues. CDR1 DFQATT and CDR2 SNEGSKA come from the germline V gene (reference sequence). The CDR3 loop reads CSAMVRSYEQYF. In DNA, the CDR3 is TGCAGCGCGATGGTGCGATCCTACGAGCAGTACTTC.

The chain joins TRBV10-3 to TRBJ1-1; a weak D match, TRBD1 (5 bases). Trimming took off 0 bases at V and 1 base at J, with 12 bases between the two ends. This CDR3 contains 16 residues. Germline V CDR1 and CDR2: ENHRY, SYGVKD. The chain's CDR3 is CAISESAGRANTEAFF. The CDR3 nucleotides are TGTGCCATCAGTGAGTCCGCAGGGCGGGCGAACACTGAAGCTTTCTTT.

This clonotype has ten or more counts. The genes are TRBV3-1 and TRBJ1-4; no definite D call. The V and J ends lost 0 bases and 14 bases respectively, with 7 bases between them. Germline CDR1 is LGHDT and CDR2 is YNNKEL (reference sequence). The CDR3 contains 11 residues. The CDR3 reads CASSQERTLFF. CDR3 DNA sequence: TGTGCCAGCAGCCAAGAACGAACTCTGTTTTTT.

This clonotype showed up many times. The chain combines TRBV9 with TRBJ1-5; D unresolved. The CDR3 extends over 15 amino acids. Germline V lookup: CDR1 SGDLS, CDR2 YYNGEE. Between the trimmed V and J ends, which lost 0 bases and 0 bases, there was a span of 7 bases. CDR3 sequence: CASSVGGNSNQPQHF. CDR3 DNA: TGTGCCAGCAGCGTAGGCGGAAATAGCAATCAGCCCCAGCATTTT.

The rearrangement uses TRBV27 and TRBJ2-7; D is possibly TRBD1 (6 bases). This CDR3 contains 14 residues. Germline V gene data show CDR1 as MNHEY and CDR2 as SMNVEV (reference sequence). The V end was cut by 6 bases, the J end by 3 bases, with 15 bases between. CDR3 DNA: TGTGCCAGCAGCCGTTATCTACAGGGCTACGAGCAGTACTTC. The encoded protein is CASSRYLQGYEQYF.

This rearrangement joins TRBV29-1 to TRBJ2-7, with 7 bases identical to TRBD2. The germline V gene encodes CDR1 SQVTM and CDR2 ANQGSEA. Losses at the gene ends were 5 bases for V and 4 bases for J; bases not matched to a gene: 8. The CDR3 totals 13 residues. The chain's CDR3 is CSVLSGMGYEQYF. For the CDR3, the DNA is TGCAGCGTTCTAAGCGGGATGGGATACGAGCAGTACTTC.

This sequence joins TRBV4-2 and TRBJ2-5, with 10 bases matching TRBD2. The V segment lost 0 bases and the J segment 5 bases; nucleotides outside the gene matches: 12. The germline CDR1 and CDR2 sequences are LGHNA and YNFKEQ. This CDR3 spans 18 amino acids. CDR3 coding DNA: TGTGCCAGCAGCCAAGAATGGACTAGCGGACTAGATGGGGAGACCCAGTACTTC. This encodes CASSQEWTSGLDGETQYF.

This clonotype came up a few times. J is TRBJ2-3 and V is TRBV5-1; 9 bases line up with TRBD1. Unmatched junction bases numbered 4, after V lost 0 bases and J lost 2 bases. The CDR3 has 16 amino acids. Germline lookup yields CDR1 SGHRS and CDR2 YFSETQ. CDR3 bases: TGCGCCAGCAGCTTGGCACAGGGGGCCCCCACAGATACGCAGTATTTT. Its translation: CASSLAQGAPTDTQYF.

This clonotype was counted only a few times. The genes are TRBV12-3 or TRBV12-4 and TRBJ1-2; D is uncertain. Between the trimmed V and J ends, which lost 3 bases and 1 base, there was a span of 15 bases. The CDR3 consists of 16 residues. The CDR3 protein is CASSFGRFLINYGYTF. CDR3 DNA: TGTGCCAGCAGTTTCGGCCGATTTTTAATTAACTATGGCTACACCTTC.

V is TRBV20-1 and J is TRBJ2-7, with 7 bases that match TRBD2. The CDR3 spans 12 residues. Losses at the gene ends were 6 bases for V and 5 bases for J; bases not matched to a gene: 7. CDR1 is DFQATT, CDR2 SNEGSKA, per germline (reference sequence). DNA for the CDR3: TGCAGTGCGCAAGGGGCGGGGGACGAGCAGTACTTC. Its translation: CSAQGAGDEQYF.

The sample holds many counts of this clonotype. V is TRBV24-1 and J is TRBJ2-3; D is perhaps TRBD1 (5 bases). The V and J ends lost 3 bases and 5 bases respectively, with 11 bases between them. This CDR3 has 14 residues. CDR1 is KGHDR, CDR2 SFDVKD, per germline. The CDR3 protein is CATSDRQSRDTQYF. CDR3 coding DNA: TGTGCCACCAGTGATCGACAGTCCCGAGATACGCAGTATTTT.

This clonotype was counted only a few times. CDR3 protein: CATSDDGDQPQHF. The CDR3 DNA follows: TGTGCCACCTCCGACGACGGAGATCAGCCCCAGCATTTT. The V and J genes are TRBV18 and TRBJ1-5; D is unclear. The CDR3 is 13 residues long. The germline V gene encodes CDR1 KGHSH and CDR2 LQKENI. V was trimmed by 10 bases and J by 5 bases, leaving 15 bases between them.

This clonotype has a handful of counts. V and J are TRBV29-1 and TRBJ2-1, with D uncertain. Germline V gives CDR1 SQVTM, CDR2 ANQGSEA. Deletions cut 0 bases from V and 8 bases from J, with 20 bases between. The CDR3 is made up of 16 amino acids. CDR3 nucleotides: TGCAGCGTTGAAGATCCGGCTATGGTGTTAGGCCATGAGCAGTTCTTC. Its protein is CSVEDPAMVLGHEQFF.